A selection of T cell receptor beta chains follows, all from one sample in a study of shared clonotypes between healthy human individuals. Produced via immunoSEQ multiplex PCR; TCRdb's table is partial and in-frame only. Of about 2.1 million clones listed, about 94% are singletons. The sample taken for sequencing was naive CD8+ T cells from PBMCs. These receptor sequences come from a man aged 18 to 29 in good health. Some clones in this sample may be carry-over from other donors' samples. Each CDR3 is given with its conserved first and last residue. The D gene is left open where the match is weak. Clone sizes are given selectively: once, few, many, or a class where the clone is expanded.

-	TRBV30	-	TRBJ2-2	TGTGCCTGGAGTATAATGGAGGAGCTGTTTTTT	CAWSIMEELFF
-	TRBV29-1	few	TRBJ1-2	TGCAGCGTCCCCCAATCAAGTGGCTACACCTTC	CSVPQSSGYTF
-	TRBV5-1	-	TRBJ2-2	TGCGCCAGCAGCTTCCGGGACACCTCCGGGGAGCTGTTTTTT	CASSFRDTSGELFF
-	TRBV27	-	TRBJ2-7	TGTGCCAGCAGTTTATCGAACAGGGCCTACGAGCAGTACTTC	CASSLSNRAYEQYF
TRBD1	TRBV15	-	TRBJ2-7	TGTGCCACCAGCAGTGGGACAGGGGGCTCCTACGAGCAGTACTTC	CATSSGTGGSYEQYF
-	TRBV9	few	TRBJ1-1	TGTGCCAGCAGCCCCTTTCCTGAAGCTTTCTTT	CASSPFPEAFF
-	TRBV25-1	once	TRBJ2-1	TGTGCCAGCAGTGAATATCTAGGGTCGCCCGGGGACAATGAGCAGTTCTTC	CASSEYLGSPGDNEQFF
-	TRBV10-2	-	TRBJ2-3	TGCGCCAGCAGTGAAATGGCGGGGATCACAGATACGCAGTATTTT	CASSEMAGITDTQYF
TRBD2	TRBV13	-	TRBJ2-7	TGTGCCAGCAGCTTAGGTGTCCCTAGCGGAGACTCCTACGAGCAGTACTTC	CASSLGVPSGDSYEQYF
TRBD1	TRBV27	-	TRBJ1-1	TGTGCCAGCATGGACAGGGGTGACACTGAAGCTTTCTTT	CASMDRGDTEAFF
-	TRBV7-6	few	TRBJ1-5	TGTGCCAGCAGCCCAATTAAAGGAGGGGCTGGGAATCAGCCCCAGCATTTT	CASSPIKGGAGNQPQHF
-	TRBV5-4	once	TRBJ2-7	TGTGCCAGCAGCGGCAGGGAGCGCGAGCAGTACTTC	CASSGREREQYF
TRBD1	TRBV9	-	TRBJ1-1	TGTGCCAGCAGCCCCAGGGACAGGGGGCTTGACACTGAAGCTTTCTTT	CASSPRDRGLDTEAFF
-	TRBV9	-	TRBJ2-3	TGTGCCAGCAGCCCCAGTACAGATACGCAGTATTTT	CASSPSTDTQYF
-	TRBV29-1	-	TRBJ1-2	TGCAGCGCATCCGGTCCGGGGTTC	CSASGPGF
TRBD2	TRBV27	once	TRBJ2-2	TGTGCCAGCAGCCACCCAAACCTAGCGGGAGTGGTGGAGCTGTTTTTT	CASSHPNLAGVVELFF
TRBD1	TRBV10-3	once	TRBJ2-4	TGTGCCATCAGTGAGATTTTGTCGAGGACAGGGACCTACAAAAACATTCAGTACTTC	CAISEILSRTGTYKNIQYF
-	TRBV28	once	TRBJ1-5	TGTGCCAGCAGTTTATTTCGGGGCGAGAGCAATCAGCCCCAGCATTTT	CASSLFRGESNQPQHF
TRBD2	TRBV28	-	TRBJ2-7	TGTGCCAGCAGTCCGTTACCGGGACTAGCGGGAAGCGAGCAGTACTTC	CASSPLPGLAGSEQYF
-	TRBV27	-	TRBJ2-1	TGTGCCAGCAGACTAAATGCGGGAACCTACAATGAGCAGTTCTTC	CASRLNAGTYNEQFF
-	TRBV5-6	-	TRBJ2-1	TGTGCCAGCAGCTTGGTGGCTAGTGGTGAGCAGTTCTTC	CASSLVASGEQFF
-	TRBV27	-	TRBJ2-7	TGTGCCAGCAGTCCTATCGGGGCCTACGAGCAGTACTTC	CASSPIGAYEQYF
-	TRBV9	once	TRBJ2-7	TGTGCCAGCAGCGGGTCGGGCTCCTACGAGCAGTACTTC	CASSGSGSYEQYF
-	TRBV4-1	-	TRBJ2-7	TGCGCCAGCAGCCAAGGACCACCTCCAAGCTCCTACGAGCAGTACTTC	CASSQGPPPSSYEQYF
-	TRBV4-2	-	TRBJ2-7	TGTGCCAGCAGCCAAGATCCTGTAAGGACCTCTCCCTACGAGCAGTACTTC	CASSQDPVRTSPYEQYF
TRBD1	TRBV28	-	TRBJ2-5	TGTGCCAGCAGTTCCCGGACAGGGAGGGAGACCCAGTACTTC	CASSSRTGRETQYF
TRBD2	TRBV28	-	TRBJ2-7	TGTGCCAGCAGTTTGTTTTTGGTGGCTAGCGGGGCCTACGAGCAGTACTTC	CASSLFLVASGAYEQYF
-	TRBV4-1	-	TRBJ2-7	TGCGCCAGCAGCCAAGTGGGGATAGCTCAAGACGAGCAGTACTTC	CASSQVGIAQDEQYF
-	TRBV9	-	TRBJ2-7	TGTGCCAGCAGCGAACTAGCCAACACCTACGAGCAGTACTTC	CASSELANTYEQYF